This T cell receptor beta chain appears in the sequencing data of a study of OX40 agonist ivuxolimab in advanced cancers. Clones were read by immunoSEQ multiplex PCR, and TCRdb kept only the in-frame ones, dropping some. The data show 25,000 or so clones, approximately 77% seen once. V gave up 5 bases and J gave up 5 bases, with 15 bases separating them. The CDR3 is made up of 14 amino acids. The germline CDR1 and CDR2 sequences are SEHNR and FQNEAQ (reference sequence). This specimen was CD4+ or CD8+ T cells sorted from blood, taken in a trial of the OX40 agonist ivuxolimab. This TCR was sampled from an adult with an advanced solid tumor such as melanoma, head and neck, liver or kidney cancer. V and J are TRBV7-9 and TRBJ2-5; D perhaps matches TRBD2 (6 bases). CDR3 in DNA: TGTGCCAGCAGCGGAACCGGGGGTTACGAGACCCAGTACTTC. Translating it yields CASSGTGGYETQYF.